This T cell receptor (beta chain) was captured by sequencing in a study of shared clonotypes between healthy human individuals. Study-wide findings and caveats: An expected dependence of interdonor clonotype sharing on sequencing depth was noted.

Germline V gives CDR1 SGDLS, CDR2 YYNGEE. The CDR3 is 15 amino acids. Trimming cost V 0 bases and J 5 bases, with 11 bases left between them. As regards this clone: Its cognate antigen is unknown.

Measured with immunoSEQ multiplex PCR; TCRdb has only the in-frame clones, and not every one. The sample records under 2.5 million clones, just under 95% being singletons. The TCR sequence derives from a man younger than 30 in good health. Some clones in this sample may be carry-over from other donors' samples. Material: naive CD4+ T cells from PBMCs. As for subset: CD45RA+ positively selected. The rearrangement joins TRBV9 to TRBJ2-2; tentatively, D is TRBD2 (5 bases). The CDR3 protein is CASSVAGFLTGELFF. The CDR3 DNA is TGTGCCAGCAGCGTAGCGGGGTTCCTTACCGGGGAGCTGTTTTTT.